This T cell receptor beta chain derives from a study of cytomegalovirus exposure and HLA in healthy donors. It was with 60 Vbeta and 13 Jbeta primers that the PCR ran. Sequencing used immunoSEQ multiplex PCR; TCRdb keeps in-frame clones, though not all of them. Altogether about 150,000 clones are present, around three quarters being singletons, with the ten largest covering roughly 2%. This clone was recorded once. V shed 2 bases and J 4 bases; nucleotides not matched to a gene: 5. Germline V gives CDR1 KGHSH, CDR2 LQKENI. This CDR3 spans 15 amino acids. The clonotype originates from a woman between 35 and 50 years old in good health and CMV-seronegative. The gene calls are TRBV18 and TRBJ1-3; 7 bases match TRBD1. The specimen sequenced was PBMCs. Here the CDR3 DNA reads TGTGCCAGCTCACCAGAGGGGGCTGGCGGAAACACCATATATTTT. Translating gives CASSPEGAGGNTIYF. Full variable domain (missing parts from reference TRBV18 and TRBJ1-3): NAGVMQNPRHLVRRRGQEARLRCSPMKGHSHVYWYRQLPEEGLKFMVYLQKENIIDESGMPKERFSAEFPKEGPSILRIQQVVRGDSAAYFCASSPEGAGGNTIYFGEGSWLTVV.